A single sample gave rise to the 3 T cell receptor beta chains below, sequenced in a study of CD8 T cells in ankylosing spondylitis. Each CDR3 protein is one row after TCRdb ran MiXCR on the 5' RACE reads. The sample contains 350,000 to 450,000 distinct CDR3 sequences, around 20% of which appear only once. The source material was blood, either unsorted or a sorted T cell fraction (not recorded which). The source is a male donor with ankylosing spondylitis or in good health (not recorded which).

This chain joins TRBV6-6 and TRBJ1-1; the match to TRBD1 covers 7 bases. V lost 6 bases to trimming and J lost 1 base; unmatched junction nucleotides: 2. Germline values: CDR1 MNHNY, CDR2 SVGAGI (reference sequence). CDR3 length: 13 residues. The CDR3, as DNA: TGTGCCAGCAGGGGACAGAAGAACACTGAAGCTTTCTTT. Translating gives CASRGQKNTEAFF.

This clonotype appeared a few times. This rearrangement joins TRBV6-5 to TRBJ2-1, with D possibly being TRBD2 (5 bases). The V end was cut by 2 bases, the J end by 9 bases, with 17 bases between. The length of the CDR3 is 15 residues. In germline, CDR1 is MNHEY, CDR2 SVGAGI. Here the CDR3 DNA reads TGTGCCAGCAGTTACCGGGTCGGTAGCGAGGGTGAGCAGTTCTTC. Translated: CASSYRVGSEGEQFF.

This chain connects TRBV5-1 to TRBJ2-5, with a weak D call TRBD2 (6 bases). The CDR3 totals 15 residues. Germline CDR1 SGHRS, CDR2 YFSETQ. V was trimmed by 0 bases and J by 5 bases, leaving 14 bases between them. CDR3 nucleotides: TGCGCCAGCAGCTTGGCCGTCAGGGAGGTGGAGACCCAGTACTTC. This encodes CASSLAVREVETQYF.